This TCR beta chain was obtained from a study of T cells in localized non-small cell lung cancer. In germline, CDR1 is SGHRS, CDR2 YFSETQ. The CDR3 contains 13 residues. Trimming cost V 2 bases and J 3 bases; bases outside gene matches: 0. Clones were read by immunoSEQ multiplex PCR, and TCRdb kept only the in-frame ones, dropping some. Here the sample spans around 92,000 clones, roughly 93% being singletons. Findings and caveats of the study: Sequencing was restricted to one tumor region; therefore, heterogeneity remains possible. Higher T cell density in the blood was associated with longer overall survival, whereas higher adjacent-lung clonality associated with shorter survival.

In this sample, this clone turned up once. What it binds is unknown. The chain is built from TRBV5-1 and TRBJ2-3; TRBD2 agrees at 7 bases. The sample in question was PBMCs, obtained before any cancer treatment. The receptor was isolated from a woman between 40 and 69 years old with stage II squamous cell lung carcinoma. The DNA for the CDR3 is TGCGCCAGCAGCTTCGGGGGGACAGATACGCAGTATTTT. Residues: CASSFGGTDTQYF.